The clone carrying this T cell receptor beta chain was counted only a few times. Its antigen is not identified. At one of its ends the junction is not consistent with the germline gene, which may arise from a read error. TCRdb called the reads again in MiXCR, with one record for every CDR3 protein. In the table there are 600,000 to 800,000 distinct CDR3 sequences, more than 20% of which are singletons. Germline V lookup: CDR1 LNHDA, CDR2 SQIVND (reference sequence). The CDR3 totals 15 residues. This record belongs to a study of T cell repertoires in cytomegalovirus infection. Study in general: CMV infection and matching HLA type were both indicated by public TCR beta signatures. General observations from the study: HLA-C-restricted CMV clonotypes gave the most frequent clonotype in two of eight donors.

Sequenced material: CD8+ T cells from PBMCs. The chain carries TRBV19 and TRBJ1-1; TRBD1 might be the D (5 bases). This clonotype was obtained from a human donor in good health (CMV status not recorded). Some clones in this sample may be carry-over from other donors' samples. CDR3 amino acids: CASSRSKGLNTEAFF. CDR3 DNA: TGTGCCAGTAGTCGTTCCAAGGGGTTGAATACTGAAGCTTTCTTT.